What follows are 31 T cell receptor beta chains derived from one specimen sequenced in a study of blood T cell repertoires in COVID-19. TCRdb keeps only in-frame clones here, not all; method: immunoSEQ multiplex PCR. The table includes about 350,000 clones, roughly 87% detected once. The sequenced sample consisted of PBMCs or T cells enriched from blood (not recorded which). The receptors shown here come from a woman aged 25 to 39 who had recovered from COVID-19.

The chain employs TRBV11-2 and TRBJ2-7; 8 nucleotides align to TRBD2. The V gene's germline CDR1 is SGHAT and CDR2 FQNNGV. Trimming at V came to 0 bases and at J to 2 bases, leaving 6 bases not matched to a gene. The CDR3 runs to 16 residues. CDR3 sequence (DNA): TGTGCCAGCAGCTTAGATCCCCAGCGGGGGACCTACGAGCAGTACTTC. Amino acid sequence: CASSLDPQRGTYEQYF.

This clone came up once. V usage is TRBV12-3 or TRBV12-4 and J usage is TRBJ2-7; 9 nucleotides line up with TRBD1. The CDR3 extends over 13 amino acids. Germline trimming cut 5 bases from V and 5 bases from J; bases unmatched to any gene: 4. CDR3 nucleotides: TGTGCCAGCAGTCCCGGGACAGGGAACGAGCAGTACTTC. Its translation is CASSPGTGNEQYF.

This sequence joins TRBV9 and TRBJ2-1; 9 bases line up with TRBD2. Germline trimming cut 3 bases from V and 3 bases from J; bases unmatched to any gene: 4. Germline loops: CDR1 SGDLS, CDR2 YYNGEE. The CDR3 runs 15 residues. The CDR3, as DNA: TGTGCCAGCAGCGCCGGGACTAGCTACTACAATGAGCAGTTCTTC. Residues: CASSAGTSYYNEQFF.

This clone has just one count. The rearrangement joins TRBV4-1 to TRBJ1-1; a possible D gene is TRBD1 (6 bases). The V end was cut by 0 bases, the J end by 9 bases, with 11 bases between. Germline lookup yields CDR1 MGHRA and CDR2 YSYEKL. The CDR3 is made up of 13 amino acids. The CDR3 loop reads CASSQERRGKAFF. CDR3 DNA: TGCGCCAGCAGCCAAGAGCGAAGGGGGAAAGCTTTCTTT.

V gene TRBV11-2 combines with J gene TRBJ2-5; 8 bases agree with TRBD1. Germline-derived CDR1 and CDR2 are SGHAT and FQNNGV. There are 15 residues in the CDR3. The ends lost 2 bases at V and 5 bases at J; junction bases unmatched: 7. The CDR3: CASSLRQGASETQYF. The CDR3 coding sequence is TGTGCCAGCAGCTTACGGCAGGGGGCGAGTGAGACCCAGTACTTC. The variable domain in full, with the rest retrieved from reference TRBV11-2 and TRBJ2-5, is EAGVAQSPRYKIIEKRQSVAFWCNPISGHATLYWYQQILGQGPKLLIQFQNNGVVDDSQLPKDRFSAERLKGVDSTLKIQPAKLEDSAVYLCASSLRQGASETQYFGPGTRLLVL.

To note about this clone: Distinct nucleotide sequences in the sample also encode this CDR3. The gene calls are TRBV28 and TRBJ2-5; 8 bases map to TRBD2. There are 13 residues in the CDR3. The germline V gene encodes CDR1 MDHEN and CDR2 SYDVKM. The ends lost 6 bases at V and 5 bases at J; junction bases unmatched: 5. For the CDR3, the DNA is TGTGCCAGCAGCAGCGGGAGTGAGGAGACCCAGTACTTC. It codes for CASSSGSEETQYF.

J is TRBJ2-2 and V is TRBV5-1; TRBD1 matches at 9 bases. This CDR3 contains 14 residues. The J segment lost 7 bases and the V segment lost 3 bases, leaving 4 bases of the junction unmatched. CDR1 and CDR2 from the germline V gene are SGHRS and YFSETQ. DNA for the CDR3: TGCGCCAGCAGCTACAGGGGGCCGGGCGGGGAGCTGTTTTTT. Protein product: CASSYRGPGGELFF.

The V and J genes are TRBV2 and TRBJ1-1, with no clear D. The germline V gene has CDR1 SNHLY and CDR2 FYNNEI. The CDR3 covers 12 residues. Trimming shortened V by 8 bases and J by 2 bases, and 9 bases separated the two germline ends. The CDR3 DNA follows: TGTGCCAGCTCTGACATTAACACTGAAGCTTTCTTT. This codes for CASSDINTEAFF.

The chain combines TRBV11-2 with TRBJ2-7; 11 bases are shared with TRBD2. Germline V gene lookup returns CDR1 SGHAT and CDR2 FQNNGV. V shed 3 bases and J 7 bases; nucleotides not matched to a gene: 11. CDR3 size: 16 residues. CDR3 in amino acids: CASSFGYSGRVGEQYF. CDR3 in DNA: TGTGCCAGCAGCTTTGGGTATAGCGGGAGGGTGGGGGAGCAGTACTTC.

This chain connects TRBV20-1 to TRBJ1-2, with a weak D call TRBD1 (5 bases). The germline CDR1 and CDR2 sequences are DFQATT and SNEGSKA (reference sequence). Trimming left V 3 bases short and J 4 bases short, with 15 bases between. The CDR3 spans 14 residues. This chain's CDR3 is CSASMAGRVYGYTF. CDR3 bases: TGCAGTGCTAGTATGGCAGGGAGGGTCTATGGCTACACCTTC.

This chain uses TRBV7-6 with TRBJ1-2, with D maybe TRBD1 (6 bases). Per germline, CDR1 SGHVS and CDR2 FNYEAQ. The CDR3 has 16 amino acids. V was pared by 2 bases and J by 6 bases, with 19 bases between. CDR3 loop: CASSLSSRDNGNGYTF. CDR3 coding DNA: TGTGCCAGCAGCTTAAGTAGCCGGGACAACGGAAATGGCTACACCTTC.

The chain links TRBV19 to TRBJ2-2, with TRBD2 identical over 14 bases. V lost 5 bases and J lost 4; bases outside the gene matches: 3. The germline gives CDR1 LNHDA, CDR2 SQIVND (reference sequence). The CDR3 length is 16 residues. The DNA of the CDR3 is TGTGCCAGTAGTGGGACTAGCGGGAGAATCACCGGGGAGCTGTTTTTT. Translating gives CASSGTSGRITGELFF.

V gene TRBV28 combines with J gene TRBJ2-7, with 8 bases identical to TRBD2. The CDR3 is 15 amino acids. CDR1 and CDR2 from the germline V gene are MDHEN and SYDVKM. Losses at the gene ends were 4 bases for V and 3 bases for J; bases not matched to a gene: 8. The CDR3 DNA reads TGTGCCAGCAGTTACGGGACTAGGCCCATCTACGAGCAGTACTTC. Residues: CASSYGTRPIYEQYF. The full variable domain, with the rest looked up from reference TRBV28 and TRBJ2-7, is DVKVTQSSRYLVKRTGEKVFLECVQDMDHENMFWYRQDPGLGLRLIYFSYDVKMKEKGDIPEGYSVSREKKERFSLILESASTNQTSMYLCASSYGTRPIYEQYFGPGTRLTVT.

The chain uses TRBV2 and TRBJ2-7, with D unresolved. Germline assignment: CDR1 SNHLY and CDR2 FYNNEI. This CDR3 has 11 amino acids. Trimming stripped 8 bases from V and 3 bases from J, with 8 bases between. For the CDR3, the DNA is TGTGCCAGCGAGAATGACTACGAGCAGTACTTC. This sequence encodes CASENDYEQYF.

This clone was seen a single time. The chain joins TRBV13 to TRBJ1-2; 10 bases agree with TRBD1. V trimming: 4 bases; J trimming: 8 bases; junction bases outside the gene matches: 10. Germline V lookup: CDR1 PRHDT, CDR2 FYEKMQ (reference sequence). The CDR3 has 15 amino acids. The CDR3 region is CASSSGDRGQEGYTF. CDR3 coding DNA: TGTGCCAGCAGCTCCGGGGACAGGGGACAGGAAGGCTACACCTTC.

The CDR3: CASSTVEDTEAFF. The CDR3 nucleotides are TGTGCCAGCAGCACCGTAGAGGACACTGAAGCTTTCTTT. The chain is built from TRBV7-9 and TRBJ1-1; D remains unclear. Trimming removed 5 bases from V and 3 bases from J, with 10 bases in between. In germline, CDR1 is SEHNR, CDR2 FQNEAQ (reference sequence). The CDR3 totals 13 residues.

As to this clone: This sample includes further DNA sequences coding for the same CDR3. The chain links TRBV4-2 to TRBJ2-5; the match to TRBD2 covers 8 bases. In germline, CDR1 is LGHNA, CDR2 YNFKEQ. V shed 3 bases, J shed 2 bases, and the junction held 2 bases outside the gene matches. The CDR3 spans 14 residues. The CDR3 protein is CASSQAGGQETQYF. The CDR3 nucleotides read TGTGCCAGCAGCCAGGCGGGGGGACAAGAGACCCAGTACTTC.

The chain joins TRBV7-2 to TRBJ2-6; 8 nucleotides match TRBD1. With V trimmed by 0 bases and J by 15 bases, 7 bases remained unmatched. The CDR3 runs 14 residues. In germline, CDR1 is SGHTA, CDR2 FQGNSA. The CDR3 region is CASSLAGQGASLTF. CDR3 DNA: TGTGCCAGCAGCTTAGCGGGTCAGGGGGCGAGCCTGACTTTC.

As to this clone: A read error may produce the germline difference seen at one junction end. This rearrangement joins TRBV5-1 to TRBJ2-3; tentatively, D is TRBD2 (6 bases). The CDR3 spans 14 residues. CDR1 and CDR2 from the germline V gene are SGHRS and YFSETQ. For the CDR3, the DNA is TGCGCCAGCAACTTGGAGGGGTTAAAGGGTACGCAGTATTTT. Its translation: CASNLEGLKGTQYF.

The CDR3 spells CASSLGAEVSTDTQYF. In nucleotides, the CDR3 is TGTGCCAGCAGCTTGGGGGCGGAGGTTAGCACAGATACGCAGTATTTT. The genes are TRBV5-8 and TRBJ2-3, with a possible D match to TRBD2 (5 bases). The CDR3 consists of 16 residues. Deletions cut 0 bases from V and 0 bases from J, with 11 bases between. Germline CDR1 SGHTS, CDR2 YDEGEE.

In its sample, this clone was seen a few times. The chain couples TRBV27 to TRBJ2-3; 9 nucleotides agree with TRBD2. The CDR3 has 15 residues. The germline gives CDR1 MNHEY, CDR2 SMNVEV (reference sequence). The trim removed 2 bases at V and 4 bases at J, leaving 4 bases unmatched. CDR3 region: CASSLQLAGADTQYF. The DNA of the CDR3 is TGTGCCAGCAGTTTACAACTAGCGGGCGCAGATACGCAGTATTTT.

CDR3 sequence reads: CASSLEWSTGGYTF. CDR3 coding DNA: TGTGCCAGCAGCTTAGAGTGGTCAACAGGGGGCTACACCTTC. The rearrangement joins TRBV7-9 to TRBJ1-2; maybe TRBD1 (6 bases). Per the germline V gene, CDR1 is SEHNR and CDR2 is FQNEAQ (reference sequence). CDR3 length: 14 residues. V gave up 1 base and J gave up 8 bases, with 14 bases separating them.

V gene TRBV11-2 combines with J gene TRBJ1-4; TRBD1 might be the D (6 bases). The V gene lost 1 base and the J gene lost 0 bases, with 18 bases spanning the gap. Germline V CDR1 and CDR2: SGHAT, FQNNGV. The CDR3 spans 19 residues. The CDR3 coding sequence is TGTGCCAGCAGCTTAGGTCTGGCAGGGGCTCCCCCAACTAATGAAAAACTGTTTTTT. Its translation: CASSLGLAGAPPTNEKLFF.

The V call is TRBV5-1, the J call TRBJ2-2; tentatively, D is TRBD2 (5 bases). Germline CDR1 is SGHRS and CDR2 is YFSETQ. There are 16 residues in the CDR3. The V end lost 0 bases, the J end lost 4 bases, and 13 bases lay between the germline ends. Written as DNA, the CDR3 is TGCGCCAGCAGCTTGGCCGGGGTTTTGAGCACCGGGGAGCTGTTTTTT. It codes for CASSLAGVLSTGELFF.

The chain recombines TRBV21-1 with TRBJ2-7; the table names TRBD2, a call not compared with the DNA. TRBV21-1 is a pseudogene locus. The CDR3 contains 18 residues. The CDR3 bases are TGTGCCAGCAGCAAACGCGGAGCGGGAGGGCCTAGGTCCTACGAGCAGTACTTC. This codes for CASSKRGAGGPRSYEQYF.

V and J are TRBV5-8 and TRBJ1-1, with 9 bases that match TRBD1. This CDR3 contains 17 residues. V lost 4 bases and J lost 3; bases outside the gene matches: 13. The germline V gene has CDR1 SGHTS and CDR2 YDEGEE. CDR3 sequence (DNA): TGTGCCAGCAGCGCACCGGGACAGGGTGTATCCGACACTGAAGCTTTCTTT. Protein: CASSAPGQGVSDTEAFF.

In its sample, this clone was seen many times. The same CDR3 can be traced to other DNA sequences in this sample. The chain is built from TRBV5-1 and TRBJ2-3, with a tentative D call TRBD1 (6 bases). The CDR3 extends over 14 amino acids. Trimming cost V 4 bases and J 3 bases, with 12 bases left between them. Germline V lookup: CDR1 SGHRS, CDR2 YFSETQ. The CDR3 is CASSLYRETDTQYF. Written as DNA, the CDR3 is TGCGCCAGCAGCCTATACAGGGAAACAGATACGCAGTATTTT.

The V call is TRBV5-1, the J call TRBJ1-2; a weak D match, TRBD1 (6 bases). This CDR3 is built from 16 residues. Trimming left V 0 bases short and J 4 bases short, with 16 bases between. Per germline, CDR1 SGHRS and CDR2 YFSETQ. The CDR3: CASSLAGQGSGYGYTF. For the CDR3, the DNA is TGCGCCAGCAGCTTGGCAGGCCAGGGGTCTGGCTATGGCTACACCTTC.

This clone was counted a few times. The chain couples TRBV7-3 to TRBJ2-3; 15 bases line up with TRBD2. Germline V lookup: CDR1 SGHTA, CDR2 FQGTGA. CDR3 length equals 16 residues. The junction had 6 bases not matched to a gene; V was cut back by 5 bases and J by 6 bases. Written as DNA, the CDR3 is TGTGCCAGCAGCCCTCGGACTAGCGGGGGGGCCGATACGCAGTATTTT. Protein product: CASSPRTSGGADTQYF.

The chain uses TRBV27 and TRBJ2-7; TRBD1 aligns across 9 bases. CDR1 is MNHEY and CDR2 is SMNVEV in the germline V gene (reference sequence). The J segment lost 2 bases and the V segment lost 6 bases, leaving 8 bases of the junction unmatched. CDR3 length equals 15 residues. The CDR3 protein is CASSTGTGLPYEQYF. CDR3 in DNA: TGTGCCAGCAGCACCGGGACAGGGTTACCCTACGAGCAGTACTTC.

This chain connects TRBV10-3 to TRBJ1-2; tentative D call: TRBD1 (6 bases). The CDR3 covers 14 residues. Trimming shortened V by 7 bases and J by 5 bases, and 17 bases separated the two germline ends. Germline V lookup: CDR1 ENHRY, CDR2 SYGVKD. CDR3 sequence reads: CAIIPQGTLYGYTF. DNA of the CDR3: TGTGCCATCATCCCACAGGGAACACTATATGGCTACACCTTC.